A selection of T cell receptor beta chains follows, all from one sample in a study of read filtering for tumor transcriptome and immune sequencing. TCRdb re-analysed the reads in MiXCR, keeping a single row per CDR3 protein. The table shows fewer than 50,000 distinct CDR3 sequences, with around 15% occurring only once. Sequenced sample: a population of CD138-negative cells sorted from bone marrow. All receptors come from a donor at least 40 years old with multiple myeloma. The CDR3 runs from the conserved cysteine through the conserved F or W. D genes are given only for firm matches. Clone size appears in some rows only: once, few, many, or a class for an expanded clone.

cdr3_aa | cdr3_nt | clone_size | j_call | v_call | d_call
CASRFMNIAGELFF | TGTGCCAGTAGATTCATGAATATTGCCGGGGAGCTGTTTTTT | many | TRBJ2-2 | TRBV19 | NA
CASTGFTEAFF | TGTGCCAGCACAGGGTTTACTGAAGCTTTCTTT | many | TRBJ1-1 | TRBV28 | NA
CASSYSGASGNTIYF | TGTGCCAGCAGCTACTCGGGGGCCTCTGGAAACACCATATATTTT | many | TRBJ1-3 | TRBV7-9 | NA
CASSFGTVSYEQYF | TGTGCCAGCAGCTTCGGGACAGTTTCCTACGAGCAGTACTTC | many | TRBJ2-7 | TRBV7-8 | TRBD1
CSVELFGTYYTGELFF | TGCAGCGTTGAATTGTTTGGGACATACTACACCGGGGAGCTGTTTTTT | many | TRBJ2-2 | TRBV29-1 | NA
CSARDDFAGRNTGELLF | TGCAGTGCTAGAGATGATTTTGCGGGACGGAACACCGGGGAGCTGCTTTTT | NA | TRBJ2-2 | TRBV20-1 | NA
CSARDPGTYQPQHF | TGCAGTGCTAGAGATCCGGGCACATATCAGCCCCAGCATTTT | many | TRBJ1-5 | TRBV20-1 | NA
CAWSPGSVKREQFF | TGTGCCTGGAGCCCCGGTTCCGTGAAGCGGGAGCAGTTCTTC | medium-sized | TRBJ2-1 | TRBV30 | NA
CASSDRDNYEQYF | TGTGCCAGCAGCGACCGGGACAACTACGAGCAGTACTTC | many | TRBJ2-7 | TRBV7-9 | NA
CASSLALGNQPQHF | TGTGCCAGCAGCTTAGCGCTCGGGAATCAGCCCCAGCATTTT | many | TRBJ1-5 | TRBV7-8 | NA
CSSGSAQREQYF | TGCAGCTCAGGGAGCGCCCAAAGGGAGCAGTACTTC | many | TRBJ2-7 | TRBV20-1 | NA
CSAARTRNEQFF | TGCAGTGCTGCCCGGACTAGGAATGAGCAGTTCTTC | NA | TRBJ2-1 | TRBV20-1 | TRBD2
CSVHGLGQETQYF | TGCAGTGTACACGGACTAGGTCAAGAGACCCAGTACTTC | many | TRBJ2-5 | TRBV20-1 | TRBD2
CASSLESRDNEQFF | TGTGCCAGCAGCTTAGAGTCCAGAGACAATGAGCAGTTCTTC | NA | TRBJ2-1 | TRBV11-2 | NA
CSATQGLAGGLMQYF | TGCAGTGCTACCCAGGGACTAGCGGGAGGGCTAATGCAGTATTTT | many | TRBJ2-3 | TRBV20-1 | TRBD2
CASSLSGQGNTGELFF | TGTGCCAGCAGCTTATCAGGACAGGGGAACACCGGGGAGCTGTTTTTT | many | TRBJ2-2 | TRBV7-2 | TRBD1
CAGSLRGETQYF | TGCGCCGGCAGCTTAAGAGGGGAGACCCAGTACTTC | NA | TRBJ2-5 | TRBV28 | NA
CSALGQGADEQYF | TGCAGTGCCCTAGGACAGGGGGCGGACGAGCAGTACTTC | large | TRBJ2-7 | TRBV20-1 | TRBD1
CSATDSNTIYF | TGCAGTGCTACCGACAGCAACACCATATATTTT | NA | TRBJ1-3 | TRBV20-1 | NA
CSVETGTSGNNEQFF | TGCAGCGTCGAAACCGGGACTAGCGGAAACAATGAGCAGTTCTTC | once | TRBJ2-1 | TRBV29-1 | TRBD2
CATSDPDIAETQYF | TGTGCCACCAGTGATCCAGACATTGCCGAGACCCAGTACTTC | many | TRBJ2-5 | TRBV24-1 | NA
CAWRSEYEQYF | TGTGCCTGGAGGTCAGAATACGAGCAGTACTTC | many | TRBJ2-7 | TRBV30 | NA
CASMTGGRNEQYF | TGTGCCAGCATGACGGGAGGGAGGAACGAGCAGTACTTC | many | TRBJ2-7 | TRBV28 | TRBD2
CASRPGETGELFF | TGTGCCAGCAGACCCGGGGAGACCGGGGAGCTGTTTTTT | many | TRBJ2-2 | TRBV2 | NA
CSTTGTDGTSGPYNEQFF | TGCAGTACAACTGGGACAGATGGGACTAGCGGGCCTTACAATGAGCAGTTCTTC | many | TRBJ2-1 | TRBV20-1 | TRBD2
CASSQRGGELFF | TGCGCCAGCAGCCAGAGGGGGGGGGAGCTGTTTTTT | many | TRBJ2-2 | TRBV4-3 | NA
CASSFASGTSGITTGELFF | TGTGCCAGCAGCTTTGCCTCCGGGACTAGCGGGATTACGACCGGGGAGCTGTTTTTT | many | TRBJ2-2 | TRBV5-5 | TRBD2
CASSSRSGTNEQFF | TGTGCCAGCAGCTCGCGTAGCGGGACTAATGAGCAGTTCTTC | many | TRBJ2-1 | TRBV7-2 | TRBD2
CASSHTGREQYF | TGTGCCAGCAGTCATACAGGCCGCGAGCAGTACTTC | few | TRBJ2-7 | TRBV12-3/TRBV12-4 | NA
CAWSNPGTGISRPQHF | TGTGCCTGGAGTAACCCCGGGACAGGTATATCGAGGCCCCAGCATTTT | NA | TRBJ1-5 | TRBV30 | TRBD1
CASSDRTSGTYNEQFF | TGTGCCAGCAGCGACAGGACTAGCGGGACCTACAATGAGCAGTTCTTC | many | TRBJ2-1 | TRBV11-2 | TRBD2
CASSQAGGETQYF | TGTGCCAGCAGCCAAGCGGGAGGAGAGACCCAGTACTTC | NA | TRBJ2-5 | TRBV11-1 | TRBD2
CASSYSDPVVGNF | TGTGCCAGCAGTTACTCTGACCCGGTAGTAGGAAATTTT | many | TRBJ1-3 | TRBV6-6 | NA
CSARHAGSYEQYF | TGCAGCGCACGGCACGCAGGCTCCTACGAGCAGTACTTC | many | TRBJ2-7 | TRBV29-1 | NA
CASSPHALRVGEQYF | TGTGCCAGCAGCCCACACGCCTTGAGGGTCGGCGAGCAGTACTTC | NA | TRBJ2-7 | TRBV3-1 | NA
CASTGDSSYNEQFF | TGTGCCTCCACCGGGGACAGCTCCTACAATGAGCAGTTCTTC | many | TRBJ2-1 | TRBV30 | TRBD1
CASSYSSAPGPNEQFF | TGTGCCAGCAGTTACTCAAGCGCTCCGGGCCCCAATGAGCAGTTCTTC | many | TRBJ2-1 | TRBV6-2/TRBV6-3 | NA
CASSLGGAGVSTDTQYF | TGTGCCAGCAGCTTAGGCGGAGCGGGAGTGAGCACAGATACGCAGTATTTT | many | TRBJ2-3 | TRBV13 | TRBD2
CASRPGQGGNQPQHF | TGTGCCAGCAGACCGGGACAGGGAGGCAATCAGCCCCAGCATTTT | many | TRBJ1-5 | TRBV28 | TRBD1
CASSRTGPTHEQYF | TGTGCCAGCAGCCGCACCGGGCCTACCCACGAGCAGTACTTC | many | TRBJ2-7 | TRBV11-2 | NA
CASSYSTLAGGPDTEAFF | TGTGCCAGCAGTTACTCGACACTTGCGGGGGGGCCGGACACTGAAGCTTTCTTT | many | TRBJ1-1 | TRBV6-2/TRBV6-3 | NA
CASSDPTSGETQYF | TGCGCCAGCAGTGACCCGACTAGCGGAGAGACCCAGTACTTC | many | TRBJ2-5 | TRBV10-2 | TRBD2